Each of the 21 T cell receptor beta chains below was sequenced from the same sample in a study of blood T cell repertoires in COVID-19. TCRdb's table, derived via immunoSEQ multiplex PCR, lists solely in-frame clones and lacks some. In the table there are 300,000 to 450,000 clones, 85% to 90% of which are singletons. Sequenced: PBMCs or T cells enriched from blood (not recorded which). The receptors were sampled from a woman between 18 and 29 years old who had recovered from COVID-19.

The rearrangement uses TRBV23-1 and TRBJ1-3, with D hard to call. TRBV23-1 is designated an ORF whose function remains uncertain. The CDR3 extends over 14 amino acids. V lost 3 bases to trimming and J lost 3 bases, with 9 bases between them. This CDR3 is CASSHRELGNTIYF. Written as DNA, the CDR3 is TGCGCCAGCAGTCATAGGGAGCTTGGAAACACCATATATTTT.

The CDR3 here is CAWSLGPGANVLTF. The CDR3 DNA reads TGTGCCTGGAGTCTGGGGCCTGGGGCCAACGTCCTGACTTTC. The gene calls are TRBV30 and TRBJ2-6; perhaps TRBD1 as D (5 bases). V lost 2 bases and J lost 2, with 7 bases in between. This CDR3 is 14 amino acids long. Germline values: CDR1 GTSNPN, CDR2 SVGIG (reference sequence). Complete variable domain (other parts from reference TRBV30 and TRBJ2-6): SQTIHQWPATLVQPVGSPLSLECTVEGTSNPNLYWYRQAAGRGLQLLFYSVGIGQISSEVPQNLSASRPQDRQFILSSKKLLLSDSGFYLCAWSLGPGANVLTFGAGSRLTVL.

The chain couples TRBV3-1 (or the pseudogene TRBV3-2) to TRBJ2-1; a possible D gene is TRBD1 (5 bases). V lost 2 bases to trimming and J lost 5 bases, with 13 bases between them. Germline V gene lookup returns CDR1 LGHDT and CDR2 YNNKEL (reference sequence). The CDR3 is made up of 15 amino acids. CDR3 nucleotide sequence: TGTGCCAGCAGCCAACAGGGTCCCCTCAACAATGAGCAGTTCTTC. It codes for CASSQQGPLNNEQFF.

The CDR3 region has the DNA TGTGCCAGCAGCACTACCGGGACAGGCGTTCGGTGGCAGTACTTC. Translating gives CASSTTGTGVRWQYF. This chain links TRBV6-5 with TRBJ2-7, with 8 bases identical to TRBD1. CDR3 length: 15 residues. Trimming took 6 bases from V and 9 from J; bases not matched to a gene: 16. Germline V gives CDR1 MNHEY, CDR2 SVGAGI.

The chain couples TRBV6-1 to TRBJ1-2, with D unresolved. CDR3 length: 12 residues. Germline-derived CDR1 and CDR2 are MNHNS and SASEGT. V lost 3 bases and J 8 bases, leaving 10 bases between the germline ends. The CDR3: CASSDGPRGYTF. CDR3 nucleotides: TGTGCCAGCAGTGACGGCCCGCGGGGCTACACCTTC.

The chain couples TRBV6-1 to TRBJ2-5; possible D gene TRBD1, 6 bases. The length of the CDR3 is 15 residues. The V and J ends lost 3 bases and 4 bases respectively, with 15 bases between them. Germline values: CDR1 MNHNS, CDR2 SASEGT. DNA for the CDR3: TGTGCCAGCAGTGAGCAGGGGCTCGTGAGAGAGACCCAGTACTTC. Protein: CASSEQGLVRETQYF.

The chain is built from TRBV28 and TRBJ2-1; maybe TRBD2 (6 bases). Per germline, CDR1 MDHEN and CDR2 SYDVKM. The V end was cut by 7 bases, the J end by 7 bases, with 20 bases between. The CDR3 runs to 15 residues. The CDR3 reads CASTPQEGFTNEQFF. The CDR3 nucleotides are TGTGCCAGCACCCCCCAGGAGGGGTTCACAAATGAGCAGTTCTTC.

Comment on this clone: Other DNA sequences within the sample encode an identical CDR3. This chain connects TRBV5-1 to TRBJ1-4; D is unclear. V lost 0 bases and J 4 bases, leaving 4 bases between the germline ends. The germline CDR1 and CDR2 sequences are SGHRS and YFSETQ. CDR3 size: 13 residues. The CDR3 DNA follows: TGCGCCAGCAGCTTGGAGCTTAATGAAAAACTGTTTTTT. Its protein product is CASSLELNEKLFF.

This clone was seen once. The chain joins TRBV7-9 to TRBJ1-2; a weak D match, TRBD1 (5 bases). Germline CDR1 is SEHNR and CDR2 is FQNEAQ (reference sequence). CDR3 length: 11 amino acids. V gave up 8 bases and J gave up 6 bases, with 10 bases separating them. CDR3 coding DNA: TGTGCCAGCCCAGGGACTGATGGCTACACCTTC. Protein: CASPGTDGYTF. The variable domain in full, with the rest retrieved from reference TRBV7-9 and TRBJ1-2, is DTGVSQNPRHKITKRGQNVTFRCDPISEHNRLYWYRQTLGQGPEFLTYFQNEAQLEKSRLLSDRFSAERPKGSFSTLEIQRTEQGDSAMYLCASPGTDGYTFGSGTRLTVV.

About this clone itself: The junction does not match germline at one end; this may be a read error. In the same sample, other DNA sequences code for this CDR3. This sequence joins TRBV5-6 and TRBJ1-1; perhaps TRBD1 as D (6 bases). This CDR3 is built from 14 residues. Germline V gene data show CDR1 as SGHDT and CDR2 as YYEEEE. CDR3 protein: CASRKGHTNTEAFF. CDR3 bases: TGTGCCAGCAGGAAGGGACACACGAACACTGAAGCCTTCTTT.

V is TRBV5-4 and J is TRBJ1-2; TRBD1 is a possible D gene (6 bases). This CDR3 spans 16 amino acids. V lost 4 bases to trimming and J lost 7 bases, with 23 bases between them. Germline CDR1 and CDR2: SGHNT and YYREEE (reference sequence). The CDR3 DNA follows: TGTGCCAGCAGCGTTTATGGTTCAGGGGAGGGTAGTGGCTACACCTTC. Translation gives CASSVYGSGEGSGYTF.

The CDR3: CASSLGENTEAFF. The CDR3 region has the DNA TGTGCCAGCAGCTTGGGAGAGAACACTGAAGCTTTCTTT. The chain uses TRBV5-4 and TRBJ1-1; no clear D. Germline V gives CDR1 SGHNT, CDR2 YYREEE (reference sequence). CDR3 length: 13 residues. The V gene lost 0 bases and the J gene lost 1 base, with 4 bases spanning the gap.

The V call is TRBV12-5, the J call TRBJ2-3, with 15 bases identical to TRBD2. Trimming took 6 bases from V and 2 from J; bases not matched to a gene: 6. Germline loops: CDR1 LGHNT, CDR2 FRNRAP. CDR3 length: 17 amino acids. The CDR3 nucleotides read TGTGCTAGTGGCTTCGGACTAGCGGGGGGGTTCACAGATACGCAGTATTTT. Amino acid sequence: CASGFGLAGGFTDTQYF.

The CDR3: CASRAADRAAYGYTF. CDR3 DNA: TGTGCCAGCAGAGCAGCCGACAGGGCCGCCTATGGCTACACCTTC. The chain joins TRBV2 to TRBJ1-2; TRBD1 matches at 7 bases. Germline trimming cut 6 bases from V and 4 bases from J; bases unmatched to any gene: 11. This CDR3 contains 15 residues. CDR1 SNHLY and CDR2 FYNNEI come from the germline V gene.

The J gene is TRBJ2-3, the V gene TRBV6-5, with 12 nucleotides matching TRBD2. The V gene end was trimmed by 4 bases and the J gene end by 5 bases; junction bases not matched to a gene: 1. This CDR3 is 14 amino acids long. CDR1 is MNHEY and CDR2 is SVGAGI in the germline V gene. The CDR3, as DNA: TGTGCCAGCAGTTCACTAGCGGGGGGAGATACGCAGTATTTT. Residues: CASSSLAGGDTQYF.

For this clone: The sample holds other DNA sequences that translate to the same CDR3. This rearrangement joins TRBV27 to TRBJ1-5; D is possibly TRBD1 (6 bases). The CDR3 has 14 amino acids. The V gene's germline CDR1 is MNHEY and CDR2 SMNVEV (reference sequence). Deletions cut 2 bases from V and 3 bases from J, with 8 bases between. CDR3 residues: CASSLQGTNQPQHF. CDR3 bases: TGTGCCAGCAGTTTACAGGGGACCAATCAGCCCCAGCATTTT.

This clone was recorded once. V is TRBV24-1 and J is TRBJ2-5; 10 bases map to TRBD1. The CDR3 has 18 amino acids. The ends lost 5 bases at V and 3 bases at J; junction bases unmatched: 14. Germline V lookup: CDR1 KGHDR, CDR2 SFDVKD. This chain's CDR3 is CATSAPTAGTGDEETQYF. The DNA of the CDR3 is TGTGCCACCAGTGCCCCAACCGCCGGGACAGGGGACGAAGAGACCCAGTACTTC.

This clone was detected a few times. This chain joins TRBV7-9 and TRBJ1-6, with D maybe TRBD1 (5 bases). The CDR3 is 15 residues long. Per the germline V gene, CDR1 is SEHNR and CDR2 is FQNEAQ (reference sequence). The ends were cut back, 5 bases at V and 8 bases at J, with 16 bases in the middle. This CDR3 is CASSRGTSGDSPLHF. The CDR3 coding sequence is TGTGCCAGCAGCCGGGGGACGTCGGGGGATTCACCCCTCCACTTT.

CDR3 sequence reads: CASSERHYSNQPQHF. In DNA form, the CDR3 reads TGTGCCAGCAGTGAAAGGCACTATAGCAATCAGCCCCAGCATTTT. J is TRBJ1-5 and V is TRBV2; D is unclear. This CDR3 is built from 15 residues. V shed 2 bases and J shed 0 bases, with 8 bases lying between them. CDR1 is SNHLY, CDR2 FYNNEI, per germline.

This clone was seen once. V gene TRBV27 combines with J gene TRBJ1-1; D unresolved. CDR1 MNHEY and CDR2 SMNVEV come from the germline V gene (reference sequence). The V and J ends lost 7 bases and 0 bases respectively, with 12 bases between them. The CDR3 sequence is 14 residues long. The CDR3 DNA follows: TGTGCCAGCACCCACGGGGATATGAACACTGAAGCTTTCTTT. Encoded protein: CASTHGDMNTEAFF.

The chain has TRBV15 and TRBJ1-1; TRBD1 might be the D (5 bases). Germline lookup yields CDR1 LNHNV and CDR2 YYDKDF (reference sequence). Trimming removed 0 bases from V and 0 bases from J, with 14 bases in between. The CDR3 extends over 17 amino acids. CDR3: CATSREGMGLMNTEAFF. In DNA, the CDR3 is TGTGCCACCAGCAGAGAGGGAATGGGGCTCATGAACACTGAAGCTTTCTTT.